The 20 T cell receptor beta chains in this list originate from one sample, sequenced in a study of T cells in Graves' hyperthyroidism and ophthalmopathy. RNA transcripts provided the source from which TCR beta CDR3 regions were amplified. The HTBI set primed first-round TCR CDR3 RT-PCR. TCRdb reprocessed the multiplex PCR reads via MiXCR and lists one record per CDR3 protein. The sample gives 530,000 or so distinct CDR3 sequences, about half of which show up once; around 7.7% is in the top ten. Sequencing used peripheral blood or thyroid tissue (not recorded which). These receptors were taken from a woman younger than 30 with Graves' hyperthyroidism.

The chain couples TRBV2 to TRBJ2-3, with D perhaps being TRBD1 or TRBD2 (5 bases each). The CDR3 contains 17 residues. Trimming stripped 5 bases from V and 0 bases from J, with 18 bases between. Germline V CDR1 and CDR2: SNHLY, FYNNEI. The DNA for the CDR3 is TGTGCCAGCAGTTGGGGGTTGGGCGAGATTAGCACAGATACGCAGTATTTT. Its translation is CASSWGLGEISTDTQYF. The entire variable domain, with the rest obtained from reference TRBV2 and TRBJ2-3, is as follows: EPEVTQTPSHQVTQMGQEVILRCVPISNHLYFYWYRQILGQKVEFLVSFYNNEISEKSEIFDDQFSVERPDGSNFTLKIRSTKLEDSAMYFCASSWGLGEISTDTQYFGPGTRLTVL.

About this clonotype: Because the CDR3's place on the DNA is in doubt, the DNA is left out and the CDR3 is given as listed by TCRdb. The chain recombines TRBV12-3 or TRBV12-4 with TRBJ1-2. The CDR3 comprises 12 residues, both ends counted. The CDR3 sequence: CANSSVWYGCTF.

V and J are TRBV2 and TRBJ1-5; TRBD1 aligns across 10 bases. The length of the CDR3 is 13 residues. Trimming cost V 11 bases and J 4 bases; bases outside gene matches: 5. Germline V gives CDR1 SNHLY, CDR2 FYNNEI. CDR3: CAVGQGLNQPQHF. The DNA for the CDR3 is TGTGCCGTGGGACAGGGGCTGAATCAGCCCCAGCATTTT.

This clonotype was counted ten times or more. V gene TRBV27 combines with J gene TRBJ1-5; D gene unclear. Per the germline V gene, CDR1 is MNHEY and CDR2 is SMNVEV (reference sequence). The CDR3 extends over 14 amino acids. V lost 5 bases to trimming and J lost 0 bases, with 8 bases between them. The CDR3 is CASSPTGSNQPQHF. The CDR3 DNA is TGTGCCAGCAGTCCGACCGGTAGCAATCAGCCCCAGCATTTT.

This clonotype was observed at least ten times. The DNA for the CDR3 is TGCGCCAGCAGCCAAGATCCGAAGGCAGGGGTGGGGATGAACACTGAAGCTTTCTTT. The encoded protein is CASSQDPKAGVGMNTEAFF. This chain joins TRBV4-3 and TRBJ1-1; maybe TRBD1 (6 bases). The CDR3 runs 19 residues. Germline CDR1 and CDR2: LGHNA and YSLEER. Trimming removed 0 bases at V and 0 bases at J, with 20 bases between.

This clonotype was recorded many times. This chain joins TRBV29-1 and TRBJ2-7, with D possibly being TRBD1 or TRBD2 (6 bases each). Germline CDR1 and CDR2: SQVTM and ANQGSEA. CDR3 size: 16 residues. Trimming took 2 bases from V and 1 from J, leaving 18 bases between them. CDR3 coding DNA: TGCAGCGTTGAAACGTGGGGCGGGACACAATCCTACGAGCAGTACTTC. Translated, it gives CSVETWGGTQSYEQYF.

The gene calls are TRBV7-9 and TRBJ2-5, with D tentatively TRBD1 (5 bases). The ends were cut back, 7 bases at V and 0 bases at J, with 15 bases in the middle. This CDR3 region has 15 residues. Germline V lookup: CDR1 SEHNR, CDR2 FQNEAQ (reference sequence). CDR3: CASNSLGRDQETQYF. In nucleotides, the CDR3 is TGTGCCAGCAACTCCCTGGGCAGGGACCAAGAGACCCAGTACTTC.

The V gene is TRBV5-4, the J gene TRBJ2-7, with D possibly being TRBD2 (7 bases). Germline assignment: CDR1 SGHNT and CDR2 YYREEE (reference sequence). The CDR3 is made up of 16 amino acids. V was shortened by 4 bases and J by 0 bases, with 17 bases between the two germline ends. The CDR3 region has the DNA TGTGCCAGCAGCCAAGATTGGGGGGGCCGCTCCTACGAGCAGTACTTC. Translation: CASSQDWGGRSYEQYF. Full variable domain (outside the CDR3, taken from reference TRBV5-4 and TRBJ2-7): ETGVTQSPTHLIKTRGQQVTLRCSSQSGHNTVSWYQQALGQGPQFIFQYYREEENGRGNFPPRFSGLQFPNYSSELNVNALELDDSALYLCASSQDWGGRSYEQYFGPGTRLTVT.

This sequence joins TRBV5-4 and TRBJ2-1; weak D call: TRBD1 (6 bases). This CDR3 contains 13 residues. V lost 5 bases and J 5 bases, leaving 11 bases between the germline ends. CDR1 is SGHNT, CDR2 YYREEE, per germline (reference sequence). The CDR3 nucleotides are TGTGCCAGCAGACAGGGAATAGACAATGAGCAGTTCTTC. This encodes CASRQGIDNEQFF.

This clonotype was picked up many times. This chain joins TRBV27 and TRBJ2-7, with 12 positions matching TRBD2. The V segment lost 3 bases and the J segment 4 bases; nucleotides outside the gene matches: 10. CDR1 and CDR2 from the germline V gene are MNHEY and SMNVEV (reference sequence). This CDR3 is 17 amino acids long. CDR3 bases: TGTGCCAGCAGTTTGTGGGCTAGCGGGAGGGCCGGGTACGAGCAGTACTTC. Translated, it gives CASSLWASGRAGYEQYF.

Worth noting for this clonotype: Possible read error: a much larger clone is one base away. This sequence joins TRBV7-2 and TRBJ1-4, with D maybe TRBD1 (6 bases). This CDR3 contains 15 residues. Germline lookup yields CDR1 SGHTA and CDR2 FQGNSA. In DNA form, the CDR3 reads TGTGCCAGCAGCTTATTAGGGGGGGCTAATGAAGAACTGTTTTTT. Protein product: CASSLLGGANEELFF. Full variable domain (outside the CDR3, taken from reference TRBV7-2 and TRBJ1-4): GAGVSQSPSNKVTEKGKDVELRCDPISGHTALYWYRQSLGQGLEFLIYFQGNSAPDKSGLPSDRFSAERTGGSVSTLTIQRTQQEDSAVYLCASSLLGGANEELFFGSGTQLSVL.

The CDR3: CSVRRGSSGSGEQYF. DNA of the CDR3: TGCAGCGTGAGGAGGGGATCTAGCGGGAGTGGCGAGCAGTACTTC. The genes are TRBV29-1 and TRBJ2-7, with 10 nucleotides matching TRBD2. With 6 bases clipped from V and 6 bases from J, the junction kept 14 bases outside the gene matches. From germline, CDR1 is SQVTM and CDR2 ANQGSEA. The CDR3 is 15 amino acids.

The chain employs TRBV20-1 and TRBJ1-4; no reliable D call. The CDR3 runs 11 residues. Germline CDR1 DFQATT, CDR2 SNEGSKA (reference sequence). For the CDR3, the DNA is TGCAGCGTGAAGGTGGGTGAAAAACTGTTTTTT. Its translation is CSVKVGEKLFF.

In its sample, this clonotype was seen many times. The chain carries TRBV5-1 and TRBJ2-7; 14 bases map to TRBD2. Germline V gene data show CDR1 as SGHRS and CDR2 as YFSETQ. This CDR3 spans 15 amino acids. J gave up 6 bases and V 4 bases, and 6 bases lay outside the gene matches. The CDR3 nucleotides read TGCGCCAGCAGCCGCACGACTAGCGGGAGGGTCGAGCAGTACTTC. Its protein product is CASSRTTSGRVEQYF.

The chain joins TRBV28 to TRBJ1-4, with D possibly being TRBD1 (5 bases). V lost 6 bases and J lost 8, with 16 bases in between. The CDR3 has 14 residues. Germline loops: CDR1 MDHEN, CDR2 SYDVKM. The CDR3 spells CASSFDTGGEKLFF. In DNA form, the CDR3 reads TGTGCCAGCAGCTTCGATACAGGTGGGGAAAAACTGTTTTTT.

The chain carries TRBV6-1 and TRBJ2-5, with TRBD2 identical over 9 bases. The V gene end was trimmed by 2 bases and the J gene end by 6 bases; junction bases not matched to a gene: 7. The CDR3 length is 15 residues. Germline CDR1 is MNHNS and CDR2 is SASEGT. The CDR3 DNA follows: TGTGCCAGCAGTGAAATAGCGGGAGATGTAAAGACCCAGTACTTC. As protein: CASSEIAGDVKTQYF.

This clonotype was detected many times. The V call is TRBV12-3 or TRBV12-4, the J call TRBJ1-3; 8 bases line up with TRBD1. J lost 0 bases, V lost 5 bases, and 3 bases had no gene match. The CDR3 spans 15 residues. The CDR3 sequence: CASSRGTGSGNTIYF. CDR3 nucleotides: TGTGCCAGCAGTCGAGGGACAGGCTCTGGAAACACCATATATTTT.

This chain links TRBV7-8 with TRBJ1-4, with TRBD1 matching over 10 bases. J lost 3 bases, V lost 5 bases, and 3 bases had no gene match. The CDR3 extends over 15 amino acids. CDR1 is SGHVS and CDR2 is FQNEAQ in the germline V gene. The CDR3 reads CASSPGTGANEKLFF. CDR3 nucleotide sequence: TGTGCCAGCAGCCCCGGGACAGGGGCTAATGAAAAACTGTTTTTT.

The rearrangement uses TRBV29-1 and TRBJ1-4; D ambiguous. The V end lost 4 bases, the J end lost 7 bases, and 16 bases lay between the germline ends. The germline CDR1 and CDR2 sequences are SQVTM and ANQGSEA. CDR3 length equals 14 residues. CDR3 nucleotides: TGCAGCGTTGCCAGGAACATGAACACTGAAAAACTGTTTTTT. Its protein product is CSVARNMNTEKLFF.

The chain has TRBV7-6 and TRBJ2-7; 9 bases agree with TRBD1. The CDR3 totals 11 residues. V was clipped by 5 bases and J by 12 bases; unmatched bases: 5. Per germline, CDR1 SGHVS and CDR2 FNYEAQ. The CDR3 DNA follows: TGTGCCAGCAGCCCCGGACAGGGGTGGTACTTC. This translates into CASSPGQGWYF.